This T cell receptor beta chain was sequenced during a study of OX40 agonist ivuxolimab in advanced cancers. Study overall: Patients in dose escalation had liver, melanoma, kidney or head and neck cancers.

The table came from immunoSEQ multiplex PCR; TCRdb's copy has only in-frame clones and leaves some out. Among under 140,000 clones listed, around nine tenths were seen once. A note on this clone: Antigen unknown.

Study-wide points: There were, on average, more expanded clones in CD8+ T cells than in CD4+. The authors did not determine the antigen specificity of the expanded peripheral T cells.

Trimming pared 4 bases from V and 0 bases from J, leaving 14 bases between. CDR3 length: 15 amino acids. Germline V gives CDR1 SGHNT, CDR2 YYREEE (reference sequence). This sequence originates from an adult with an advanced solid tumor such as melanoma, head and neck, liver or kidney cancer. The chain combines TRBV5-4 with TRBJ2-7, with a weak D call TRBD2 (5 bases). Sequencing used CD4+ or CD8+ T cells sorted from blood, obtained in a trial of the OX40 agonist ivuxolimab. The CDR3 loop reads CASSEGPGPSYEQYF. CDR3 sequence (DNA): TGTGCCAGCAGCGAGGGCCCCGGACCCTCCTACGAGCAGTACTTC.